These 17 T cell receptor beta chains were sequenced from one sample in a study of cytomegalovirus exposure and HLA in healthy donors. Primers included in the PCR were 60 Vbeta and 13 Jbeta primers. Profiling relied on immunoSEQ multiplex PCR, and the TCRdb table lists in-frame clones only, not all of them. The top ten hold roughly 6.3% of the sample, which has 160,000 or so clones, about 85% seen once. Source material: PBMCs. The origin of the receptors is a male donor in good health and CMV-seropositive.

Comment on this clone: In the same sample, other DNA sequences code for this CDR3. V is TRBV6-5 and J is TRBJ1-2, with D unclear. V was trimmed by 3 bases and J by 4 bases, leaving 12 bases between them. CDR3 length equals 14 residues. Germline V gene lookup returns CDR1 MNHEY and CDR2 SVGAGI. The CDR3: CASSYFQVGYGYTF. CDR3 coding DNA: TGTGCCAGCAGTTATTTCCAGGTCGGCTATGGCTACACCTTC.

V gene TRBV7-2 combines with J gene TRBJ2-5, with 9 bases lining up with TRBD2. V shed 6 bases and J 3 bases; nucleotides not matched to a gene: 11. The length of the CDR3 is 16 residues. The germline CDR1 and CDR2 sequences are SGHTA and FQGNSA. The DNA for the CDR3 is TGTGCCAGCAGGGGGCCGCGGGAGGGCCTCAAAGAGACCCAGTACTTC. Protein: CASRGPREGLKETQYF. Full variable domain (outside the CDR3, taken from reference TRBV7-2 and TRBJ2-5): GAGVSQSPSNKVTEKGKDVELRCDPISGHTALYWYRQSLGQGLEFLIYFQGNSAPDKSGLPSDRFSAERTGGSVSTLTIQRTQQEDSAVYLCASRGPREGLKETQYFGPGTRLLVL.

The chain employs TRBV19 and TRBJ1-1; 9 nucleotides agree with TRBD1. The CDR3 is made up of 15 amino acids. The V segment lost 4 bases and the J segment 1 base; nucleotides outside the gene matches: 4. Germline CDR1 reads LNHDA; CDR2 reads SQIVND (reference sequence). The CDR3 nucleotides read TGTGCCAGTAGTAGGACAGGGGATGGGAACACTGAAGCTTTCTTT. Its protein product is CASSRTGDGNTEAFF.

V gene TRBV5-1 combines with J gene TRBJ1-1; a weak D match, TRBD1 (5 bases). CDR1 is SGHRS, CDR2 YFSETQ, per germline. This CDR3 comprises 14 residues. Deletions cut 4 bases from V and 0 bases from J, with 10 bases between. The CDR3 region is CASSGSGLNTEAFF. In DNA form, the CDR3 reads TGCGCCAGCAGCGGTTCAGGGTTGAACACTGAAGCTTTCTTT.

The chain employs TRBV10-3 and TRBJ2-1; D possibly corresponds to TRBD1 (6 bases). Germline CDR1 is ENHRY and CDR2 is SYGVKD. The V and J ends lost 8 bases and 6 bases respectively, with 17 bases between them. The CDR3 loop spans 14 amino acids. CDR3 residues: CAIALPGTINEQFF. CDR3 bases: TGTGCCATCGCCCTGCCCGGGACAATCAATGAGCAGTTCTTC.

The chain is built from TRBV21-1 and TRBJ2-5; the D call TRBD2 from the table was never checked on the DNA. TRBV21-1 is a pseudogene. CDR3 length equals 15 residues. CDR3 nucleotides: TGTGCCAGCAGCCTCCCCCGACTAGCGGGAGATTCCCAGTACTTC. Translating it yields CASSLPRLAGDSQYF.

This chain joins TRBV7-3 and TRBJ2-1; 14 bases agree with TRBD2. The CDR3 length is 17 residues. Per germline, CDR1 SGHTA and CDR2 FQGTGA. Unmatched junction bases numbered 8, after V lost 4 bases and J lost 6 bases. CDR3 coding DNA: TGTGCCAGCAGCTCCCCGGCCGGGACTAGCGGGAGCAATGAGCAGTTCTTC. Translating gives CASSSPAGTSGSNEQFF. Full variable domain (remainder filled in from reference TRBV7-3 and TRBJ2-1): GAGVSQTPSNKVTEKGKYVELRCDPISGHTALYWYRQSLGQGPEFLIYFQGTGAADDSGLPNDRFFAVRPEGSVSTLKIQRTERGDSAVYLCASSSPAGTSGSNEQFFGPGTRLTVL.

V usage is TRBV7-6 and J usage is TRBJ2-1, with 7 bases that match TRBD1. Germline V CDR1 and CDR2: SGHVS, FNYEAQ. After removal of 4 bases from V and 6 bases from J, the junction contained 3 bases not matched to a gene. The CDR3 sequence is 13 residues long. Here the CDR3 DNA reads TGTGCCAGCAGCTATGGGACAGTCAATGAGCAGTTCTTC. This gives the protein CASSYGTVNEQFF.

This clone was observed a few times. The chain couples TRBV7-9 to TRBJ2-7; 8 bases fit TRBD2. J gave up 3 bases and V 7 bases, and 5 bases lay outside the gene matches. The germline gives CDR1 SEHNR, CDR2 FQNEAQ (reference sequence). The CDR3 consists of 13 residues. CDR3 sequence: CASTAGGGYEQYF. The CDR3 DNA is TGTGCCAGCACCGCGGGGGGAGGCTACGAGCAGTACTTC.

This chain links TRBV6-1 with TRBJ2-7; TRBD1 might be the D (6 bases). V gave up 6 bases and J gave up 0 bases, with 9 bases separating them. The CDR3 is 13 residues long. Looked up from germline, CDR1 is MNHNS and CDR2 is SASEGT. The CDR3, as DNA: TGTGCCAGCAGCCGACAGGCCTCCTACGAGCAGTACTTC. Translating gives CASSRQASYEQYF.

This CDR3 is CSVAKTGPPSGAEAFF. In DNA form, the CDR3 reads TGCAGCGTTGCGAAGACAGGGCCACCCTCCGGAGCTGAAGCTTTCTTT. The V and J genes are TRBV29-1 and TRBJ1-1; 7 bases fit TRBD1. The V and J ends lost 4 bases and 6 bases, in that order; junction bases with no gene match: 17. CDR1 is SQVTM, CDR2 ANQGSEA, per germline. This CDR3 region has 16 residues.

The rearrangement joins TRBV7-2 to TRBJ2-7; 9 bases match TRBD2. V lost 4 bases to trimming and J lost 6 bases; unmatched junction nucleotides: 13. The CDR3 runs 16 residues. Germline lookup yields CDR1 SGHTA and CDR2 FQGNSA. The CDR3 coding sequence is TGTGCCAGCAGCTCCAGGGGCGGGAGGGCGATCGGCGAGCAGTACTTC. Translated: CASSSRGGRAIGEQYF.

The chain joins TRBV10-3 to TRBJ2-5; 10 bases map to TRBD1. The last part of the DNA fits TRBJ2-7 better; the J call may be wrong. This CDR3 comprises 13 residues. CDR1 ENHRY and CDR2 SYGVKD come from the germline V gene. CDR3 sequence (DNA): TGTGCCATCAGGGGACAGGGGAACGGCGAGCAGTACTTC. This encodes CAIRGQGNGEQYF.

The chain is built from TRBV18 and TRBJ1-1, with D possibly TRBD1 on 5 matching bases. Germline V gene lookup returns CDR1 KGHSH and CDR2 LQKENI. The length of the CDR3 is 13 residues. Trimming cost V 4 bases and J 1 base, with 7 bases left between them. The CDR3 protein is CASSRGENTEAFF. The CDR3 DNA reads TGTGCCAGCTCACGGGGGGAGAACACTGAAGCTTTCTTT.

This sequence joins TRBV19 and TRBJ2-7; no firm D call. V dropped 3 bases and J dropped 2 bases, with 8 bases sitting between them. This CDR3 contains 13 residues. Germline V lookup: CDR1 LNHDA, CDR2 SQIVND (reference sequence). CDR3 region: CASSINRAYEQYF. The DNA of the CDR3 is TGTGCCAGTAGTATTAACCGGGCCTACGAGCAGTACTTC.

This clone has just one count. The V and J genes are TRBV21-1 and TRBJ2-7; the DNA was not used to check the table's D call, TRBD2. TRBV21-1 is tagged as a pseudogene. The CDR3 runs 15 residues. The CDR3 region is CASSKVRVFGYEQYF. The CDR3 DNA sequence: TGTGCCAGCAGCAAAGTGAGGGTTTTTGGCTACGAGCAGTACTTC.

The V call is TRBV11-1, the J call TRBJ2-1; 8 bases align to TRBD2. The CDR3 is made up of 16 amino acids. Germline values: CDR1 SGHAT, CDR2 FQDESV (reference sequence). After removal of 5 bases from V and 2 bases from J, the junction contained 8 bases not matched to a gene. In nucleotides, the CDR3 is TGTGCCAGCAGCGGAACCGGGACTAGGACCTACAATGAGCAGTTCTTC. Translation gives CASSGTGTRTYNEQFF. The full variable domain, in which reference TRBV11-1 and TRBJ2-1 provide the parts outside the CDR3, is EAEVAQSPRYKITEKSQAVAFWCDPISGHATLYWYRQILGQGPELLVQFQDESVVDDSQLPKDRFSAERLKGVDSTLKIQPAELGDSAMYLCASSGTGTRTYNEQFFGPGTRLTVL.